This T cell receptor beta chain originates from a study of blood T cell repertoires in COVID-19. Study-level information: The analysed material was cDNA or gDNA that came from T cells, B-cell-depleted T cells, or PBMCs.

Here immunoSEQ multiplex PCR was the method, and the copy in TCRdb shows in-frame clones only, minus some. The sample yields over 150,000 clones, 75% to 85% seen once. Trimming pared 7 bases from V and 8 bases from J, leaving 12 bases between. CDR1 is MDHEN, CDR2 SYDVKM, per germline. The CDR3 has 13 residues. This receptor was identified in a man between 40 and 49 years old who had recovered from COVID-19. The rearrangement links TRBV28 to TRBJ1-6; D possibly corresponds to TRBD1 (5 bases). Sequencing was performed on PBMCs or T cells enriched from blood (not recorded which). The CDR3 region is CASNRNPYSPLHF. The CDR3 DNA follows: TGTGCCAGCAACAGGAACCCATATTCACCCCTCCACTTT.